Shown below are 23 T cell receptor beta chains from a single sample sequenced in a study of CD8+ T cells in alopecia areata. Treatment of the sample: oral pan-JAK inhibitor, 5-10 mg twice daily. Following RNA extraction, reverse transcription yielded cDNA that acted as the sequencing template. Produced via immunoSEQ multiplex PCR; TCRdb's table is partial and in-frame only. The table records more than 100,000 clones, around 56% of them present only once. The sequencing here drew on CD4+ T cells sorted from blood, taken at week 4, from a patient treated with tofacitinib. The receptors stem from a human donor with alopecia areata.

The rearrangement joins TRBV19 to TRBJ1-1, with a weak D call TRBD1 (5 bases). Germline V gene data show CDR1 as LNHDA and CDR2 as SQIVND (reference sequence). Trimming took 6 bases from V and 0 from J, leaving 8 bases between them. This CDR3 is built from 13 residues. The CDR3, as DNA: TGTGCCAGTAGCGAGGGGATGAACACTGAAGCTTTCTTT. Translated, it gives CASSEGMNTEAFF.

This clone was observed a handful of times. V is TRBV19 and J is TRBJ1-1; D may be TRBD1 (5 bases). Germline V gene lookup returns CDR1 LNHDA and CDR2 SQIVND (reference sequence). CDR3 length equals 15 residues. V dropped 6 bases and J dropped 8 bases, with 22 bases sitting between them. The CDR3 DNA is TGTGCCAGTAGCCCACGGGGGTCAGACAGCTCCGAAGCTTTCTTT. This encodes CASSPRGSDSSEAFF.

This clone was seen once. The rearrangement links TRBV7-7 to TRBJ2-7; D is unresolved. This CDR3 is 13 amino acids long. Germline V gene sequence: CDR1 SSHAT, CDR2 FNYEAQ (reference sequence). V dropped 3 bases and J dropped 6 bases, with 12 bases sitting between them. The DNA of the CDR3 is TGTGCCAGCAGCTTTAGTTCCCTGGGCGAGCAGTACTTC. It yields the protein CASSFSSLGEQYF.

The CDR3 protein is CASSPGFNTGELFF. The DNA for the CDR3 is TGTGCCAGTAGTCCCGGGTTCAACACCGGGGAGCTGTTTTTT. This chain uses TRBV19 with TRBJ2-2; D is uncertain. The CDR3 spans 14 residues. Trimming took 5 bases from V and 2 from J, leaving 9 bases between them. From germline, CDR1 is LNHDA and CDR2 SQIVND (reference sequence).

This clone was seen a few times. The chain carries TRBV5-6 and TRBJ1-3, with 8 bases identical to TRBD1. This CDR3 spans 14 amino acids. The trim removed 2 bases at V and 4 bases at J, leaving 2 bases unmatched. Germline CDR1 and CDR2: SGHDT and YYEEEE. In DNA form, the CDR3 reads TGTGCCAGCAGCTTCAGGGGGCGCGGAAACACCATATATTTT. This encodes CASSFRGRGNTIYF.

J is TRBJ2-7 and V is TRBV30, with D possibly matching TRBD2 (6 bases). V was clipped by 3 bases and J by 3 bases, with 9 bases between them. CDR1 is GTSNPN and CDR2 is SVGIG in the germline V gene (reference sequence). The CDR3 has 12 amino acids. The CDR3 loop is CAWSGSNYEQYF. The CDR3 DNA reads as TGTGCCTGGAGCGGGAGTAACTACGAGCAGTACTTC.

CDR3 region: CASSQVPGASGSTDTQYF. DNA for the CDR3: TGTGCCAGCAGCCAAGTCCCGGGGGCTAGCGGGAGCACAGATACGCAGTATTTT. The J gene is TRBJ2-3, the V gene TRBV14; 8 bases agree with TRBD2. V shed 1 base, J shed 0 bases, and the junction held 9 bases outside the gene matches. This CDR3 is built from 18 residues. In germline, CDR1 is SGHDN, CDR2 FVKESK.

The chain has TRBV7-9 and TRBJ2-3, with 8 nucleotides matching TRBD2. V was clipped by 2 bases and J by 0 bases; unmatched bases: 7. Germline CDR1 and CDR2: SEHNR and FQNEAQ (reference sequence). CDR3 size: 17 residues. CDR3 residues: CASSLTGGRTSTDTQYF. The CDR3 DNA is TGTGCCAGCAGCTTAACTGGCGGGAGGACTAGCACAGATACGCAGTATTTT.

The rearrangement joins TRBV27 to TRBJ1-5, with TRBD1 as a possible D gene (6 bases). CDR3 length: 15 residues. V gave up 5 bases and J gave up 4 bases, with 15 bases separating them. In germline, CDR1 is MNHEY, CDR2 SMNVEV (reference sequence). CDR3 in amino acids: CASSRITGNNQPQHF. The CDR3 nucleotides are TGTGCCAGCAGTCGGATTACAGGGAATAATCAGCCCCAGCATTTT.

Worth noting for this clone: A much more abundant neighbour one base away suggests this may be a read error. The chain employs TRBV30 and TRBJ2-1, with 9 bases aligning to TRBD2. The V gene's germline CDR1 is GTSNPN and CDR2 SVGIG (reference sequence). The V gene end was trimmed by 1 base and the J gene end by 0 bases; junction bases not matched to a gene: 4. This CDR3 is 16 amino acids long. The CDR3 region is CAWSAQGLASYNEQFF. Here the CDR3 DNA reads TGTGCCTGGAGTGCACAGGGACTAGCCTCCTACAATGAGCAGTTCTTC.

This clone was observed a few times. The rearrangement uses TRBV27 and TRBJ1-4; 8 nucleotides line up with TRBD1. The germline gives CDR1 MNHEY, CDR2 SMNVEV (reference sequence). The CDR3 loop spans 14 amino acids. V dropped 3 bases and J dropped 7; count of bases not matched to a gene: 4. The CDR3 region has the DNA TGTGCCAGCAGTTTTGTCAGGGGGCGTGAAAAACTGTTTTTT. It is translated as CASSFVRGREKLFF.

The chain is built from TRBV30 and TRBJ1-5; TRBD1 might be the D (5 bases). The CDR3 is made up of 15 amino acids. Trimming shortened V by 4 bases and J by 0 bases, and 13 bases separated the two germline ends. Looked up from germline, CDR1 is GTSNPN and CDR2 is SVGIG (reference sequence). This CDR3 is CAWMLLGGSNQPQHF. CDR3 in DNA: TGTGCCTGGATGCTATTGGGGGGTAGCAATCAGCCCCAGCATTTT.

A single count supports this clone. The chain recombines TRBV6-5 with TRBJ1-1; TRBD1 aligns across 7 bases. This CDR3 is 14 amino acids long. Trimming took 5 bases from V and 1 from J; bases not matched to a gene: 4. Germline V CDR1 and CDR2: MNHEY, SVGAGI. The CDR3 DNA sequence: TGTGCCAGCAGTACTCCAGGGGGGAACACTGAAGCTTTCTTT. Translated, it gives CASSTPGGNTEAFF.

The V gene is TRBV7-2, the J gene TRBJ2-7, with 8 bases lining up with TRBD2. Trimming took 3 bases from V and 6 from J; bases not matched to a gene: 13. The germline gives CDR1 SGHTA, CDR2 FQGNSA. The CDR3 runs to 16 residues. The CDR3 here is CASSFIGGRYGREQYF. As DNA, the CDR3 is TGTGCCAGCAGCTTCATCGGCGGGAGGTATGGCCGCGAGCAGTACTTC.

The chain carries TRBV2 and TRBJ1-1, with D unresolved. There are 12 residues in the CDR3. Deletions cut 1 base from V and 11 bases from J, with 11 bases between. Germline V gene lookup returns CDR1 SNHLY and CDR2 FYNNEI. DNA for the CDR3: TGTGCCAGCAGTGAAGAAAATCGGTGGGCTTTCTTT. This translates into CASSEENRWAFF.

The chain recombines TRBV30 with TRBJ1-2, with D perhaps matching TRBD1 (6 bases). Trimming left V 2 bases short and J 9 bases short, with 19 bases between. Germline V gives CDR1 GTSNPN, CDR2 SVGIG (reference sequence). This CDR3 region has 14 residues. CDR3 amino acids: CAWSIPSGGKSYTF. The CDR3 bases are TGTGCCTGGAGTATTCCATCGGGGGGCAAGAGCTACACCTTC.

This clone was seen a handful of times. V usage is TRBV27 and J usage is TRBJ2-4, with D perhaps TRBD1 (6 bases). V lost 6 bases and J lost 1, with 7 bases in between. The germline V gene encodes CDR1 MNHEY and CDR2 SMNVEV (reference sequence). The CDR3 is 13 residues long. CDR3 in amino acids: CASSGQAKNIQYF. CDR3 bases: TGTGCCAGCAGCGGACAGGCCAAAAACATTCAGTACTTC.

The V and J genes are TRBV2 and TRBJ2-2; D perhaps matches TRBD2 (6 bases). Trimming shortened V by 8 bases and J by 7 bases, and 17 bases separated the two germline ends. The CDR3 consists of 14 residues. CDR1 and CDR2 (germline): SNHLY, FYNNEI. CDR3 DNA: TGTGCCAGCTGGCAAGAGGAGGGAATCGGGGAGCTGTTTTTT. Translated, it gives CASWQEEGIGELFF.

This clone was seen a handful of times. The chain combines TRBV5-6 with TRBJ2-6; D is undetermined. CDR3 length: 15 residues. V shed 4 bases and J shed 0 bases, with 8 bases lying between them. Germline V CDR1 and CDR2: SGHDT, YYEEEE. This chain's CDR3 is CASSLGISGANVLTF. The CDR3 DNA reads as TGTGCCAGCAGCCTCGGAATCTCTGGGGCCAACGTCCTGACTTTC.

V and J are TRBV30 and TRBJ1-1; D is perhaps TRBD1 (6 bases). Germline-derived CDR1 and CDR2 are GTSNPN and SVGIG (reference sequence). V was clipped by 4 bases and J by 1 base, with 10 bases between them. CDR3 size: 13 residues. In DNA, the CDR3 is TGTGCCTGGAAAGGGGGGGGGAACACTGAAGCTTTCTTT. Protein product: CAWKGGGNTEAFF.

The chain employs TRBV30 and TRBJ2-7; 9 nucleotides line up with TRBD1. Germline V gives CDR1 GTSNPN, CDR2 SVGIG (reference sequence). The CDR3 extends over 18 amino acids. V lost 1 base, J lost 2 bases, and 15 bases stayed unmatched. CDR3 sequence: CAWSAGTGSLRATYEQYF. CDR3 sequence (DNA): TGTGCCTGGAGTGCGGGGACAGGGTCTCTCAGGGCAACCTACGAGCAGTACTTC. Drawing the rest from reference TRBV30 and TRBJ2-7, the complete variable domain is SQTIHQWPATLVQPVGSPLSLECTVEGTSNPNLYWYRQAAGRGLQLLFYSVGIGQISSEVPQNLSASRPQDRQFILSSKKLLLSDSGFYLCAWSAGTGSLRATYEQYFGPGTRLTVT.

V gene TRBV5-4 combines with J gene TRBJ2-7; 8 nucleotides align to TRBD1. Per germline, CDR1 SGHNT and CDR2 YYREEE (reference sequence). The CDR3 extends over 14 amino acids. The J segment lost 1 base and the V segment lost 4 bases, leaving 4 bases of the junction unmatched. CDR3 in amino acids: CASSPGGNSYEQYF. DNA of the CDR3: TGTGCCAGCAGCCCAGGGGGCAATTCCTACGAGCAGTACTTC.

The genes are TRBV9 and TRBJ1-2; 9 bases agree with TRBD1. CDR1 is SGDLS and CDR2 is YYNGEE in the germline V gene. Trimming removed 0 bases from V and 6 bases from J; junction bases left unmatched: 3. The CDR3 runs 14 residues. CDR3 nucleotide sequence: TGTGCCAGCAGCGTAGTTGACAGGGGGAATGGCTACACCTTC. This encodes CASSVVDRGNGYTF. Full variable domain (outside the CDR3, taken from reference TRBV9 and TRBJ1-2): DSGVTQTPKHLITATGQRVTLRCSPRSGDLSVYWYQQSLDQGLQFLIQYYNGEERAKGNILERFSAQQFPDLHSELNLSSLELGDSALYFCASSVVDRGNGYTFGSGTRLTVV.